This paragraph reports one T cell receptor (beta chain). Its antigen is unknown. These data are taken from a study of blood T cells in healthy people across ages. Findings of the study overall: Estimates based on one million T cells were treated as lower bounds. A greater number of naive CD4+ cells and higher diversity distinguished long-lived donors from aged donors.

Donors each provided about 9.5 milliliters of peripheral blood. Combining a sample-barcoded 5' primer with a J-beta primer mix, a second PCR ran for about 6 to 12 cycles. Researchers report that a template-switch adaptor with 12 random nucleotides tagged each cDNA molecule. Using its own MiXCR run on the 5' RACE reads, TCRdb lists one record per CDR3 protein. The data contain hundreds of thousands of distinct CDR3 sequences, around 45% of them singletons. The CDR3 spans 17 residues. V dropped 3 bases and J dropped 4; count of bases not matched to a gene: 12. CDR1 is ENHRY, CDR2 SYGVKD, per germline. Specimen: blood. This clonotype was sampled from a man aged 60 to 75 in good health. This chain connects TRBV10-3 to TRBJ2-1; 7 bases fit TRBD2. The CDR3 region is CAISDYRFGRGYNEQFF. The CDR3 DNA reads TGTGCCATCAGTGACTATAGGTTTGGGCGGGGGTACAATGAGCAGTTCTTC.